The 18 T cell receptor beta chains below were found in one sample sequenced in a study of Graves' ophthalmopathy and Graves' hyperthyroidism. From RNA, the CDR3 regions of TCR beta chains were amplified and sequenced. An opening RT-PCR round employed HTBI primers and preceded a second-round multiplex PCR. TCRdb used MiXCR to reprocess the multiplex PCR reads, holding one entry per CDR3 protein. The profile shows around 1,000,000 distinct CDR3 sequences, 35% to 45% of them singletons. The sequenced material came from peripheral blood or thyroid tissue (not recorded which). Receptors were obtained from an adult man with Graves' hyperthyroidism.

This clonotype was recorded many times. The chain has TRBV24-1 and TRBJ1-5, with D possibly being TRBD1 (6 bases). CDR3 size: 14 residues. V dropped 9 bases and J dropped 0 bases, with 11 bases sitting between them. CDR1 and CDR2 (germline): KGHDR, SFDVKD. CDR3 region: CATQDRDSNQPQHF. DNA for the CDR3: TGTGCCACCCAGGACAGAGATAGCAATCAGCCCCAGCATTTT.

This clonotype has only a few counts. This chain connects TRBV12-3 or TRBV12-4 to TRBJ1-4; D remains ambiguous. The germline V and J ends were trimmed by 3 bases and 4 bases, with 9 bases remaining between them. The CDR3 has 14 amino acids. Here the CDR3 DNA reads TGTGCCAGCAGTTTTGGGCAAAGTAATGAAAAACTGTTTTTT. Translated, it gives CASSFGQSNEKLFF.

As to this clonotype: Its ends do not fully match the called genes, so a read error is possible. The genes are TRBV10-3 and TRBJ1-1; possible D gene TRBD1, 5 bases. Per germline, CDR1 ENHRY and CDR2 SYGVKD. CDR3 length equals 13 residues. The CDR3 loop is CATSGGTYTEAFF. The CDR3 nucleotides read TGTGCCACCAGTGGTGGGACCTACACTGAAGCTTTCTTT.

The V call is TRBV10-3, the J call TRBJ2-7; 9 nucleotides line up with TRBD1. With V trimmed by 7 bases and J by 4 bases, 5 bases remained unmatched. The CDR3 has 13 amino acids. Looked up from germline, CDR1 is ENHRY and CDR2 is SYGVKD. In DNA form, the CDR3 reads TGTGCCATCACGGAGGACAGGGGTTACGAGCAGTACTTC. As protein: CAITEDRGYEQYF.

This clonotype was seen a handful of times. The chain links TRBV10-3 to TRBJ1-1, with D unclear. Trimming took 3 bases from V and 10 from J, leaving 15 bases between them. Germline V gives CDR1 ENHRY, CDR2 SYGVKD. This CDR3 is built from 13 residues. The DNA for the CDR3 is TGTGCCATCAGTGAAGAGGAGCGGATCGCAGCTTTCTTT. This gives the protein CAISEEERIAAFF.

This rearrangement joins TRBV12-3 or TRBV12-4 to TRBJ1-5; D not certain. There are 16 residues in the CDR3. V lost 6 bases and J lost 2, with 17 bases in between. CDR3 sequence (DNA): TGTGCCAGCAGCCTATGGGATGGGTTGGGCAATCAGCCCCAGCATTTT. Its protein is CASSLWDGLGNQPQHF.

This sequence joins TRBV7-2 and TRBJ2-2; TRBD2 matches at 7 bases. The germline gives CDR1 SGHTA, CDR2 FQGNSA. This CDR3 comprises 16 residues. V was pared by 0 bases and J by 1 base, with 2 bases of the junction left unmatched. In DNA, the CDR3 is TGTGCCAGCAGCTTAGCGGGAGGGGTGAACACCGGGGAGCTGTTTTTT. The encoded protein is CASSLAGGVNTGELFF.

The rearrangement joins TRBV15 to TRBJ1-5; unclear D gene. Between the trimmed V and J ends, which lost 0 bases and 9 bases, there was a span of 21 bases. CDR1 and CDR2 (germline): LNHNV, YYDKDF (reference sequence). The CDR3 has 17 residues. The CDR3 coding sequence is TGTGCCACCAGCAGAGATCATGGGAGCCGGACCCTTGCGCCCCAGCATTTT. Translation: CATSRDHGSRTLAPQHF.

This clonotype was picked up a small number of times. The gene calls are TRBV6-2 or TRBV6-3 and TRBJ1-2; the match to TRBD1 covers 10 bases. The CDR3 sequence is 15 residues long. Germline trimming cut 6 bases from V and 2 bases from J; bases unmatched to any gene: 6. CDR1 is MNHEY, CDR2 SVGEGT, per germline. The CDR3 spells CASRPQDRGNYGYTF. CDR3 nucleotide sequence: TGTGCCAGCAGACCACAGGACAGGGGGAACTATGGCTACACCTTC.

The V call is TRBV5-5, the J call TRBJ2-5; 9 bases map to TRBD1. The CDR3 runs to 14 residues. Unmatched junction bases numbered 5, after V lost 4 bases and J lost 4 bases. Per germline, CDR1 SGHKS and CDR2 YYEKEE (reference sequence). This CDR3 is CASSPPTGGETQYF. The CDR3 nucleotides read TGTGCCAGCAGCCCGCCGACAGGGGGAGAGACCCAGTACTTC.

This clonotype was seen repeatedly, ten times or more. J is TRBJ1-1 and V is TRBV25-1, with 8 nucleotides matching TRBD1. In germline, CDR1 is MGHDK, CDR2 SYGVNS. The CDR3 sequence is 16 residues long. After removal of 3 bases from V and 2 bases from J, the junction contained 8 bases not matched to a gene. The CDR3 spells CASSDSGGSFNTEAFF. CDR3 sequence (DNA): TGTGCCAGCAGTGACTCAGGGGGCTCATTTAACACTGAAGCTTTCTTT.

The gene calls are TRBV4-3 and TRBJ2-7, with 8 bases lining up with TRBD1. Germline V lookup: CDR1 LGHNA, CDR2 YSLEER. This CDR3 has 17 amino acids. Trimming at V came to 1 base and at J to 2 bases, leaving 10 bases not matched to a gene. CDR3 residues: CASSQGAAGGFPYEQYF. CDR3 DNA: TGCGCCAGCAGCCAAGGGGCGGCAGGGGGCTTTCCCTACGAGCAGTACTTC.

The CDR3 nucleotides read TGTGCCTGGACCTCGGACAGGGGGCACGGCTACACCTTC. Encoded protein: CAWTSDRGHGYTF. The chain uses TRBV30 and TRBJ1-2; TRBD1 matches 11 bases. J was trimmed by 8 bases and V by 4 bases; bases with no gene match: 6. Germline V gene sequence: CDR1 GTSNPN, CDR2 SVGIG (reference sequence). The CDR3 totals 13 residues.

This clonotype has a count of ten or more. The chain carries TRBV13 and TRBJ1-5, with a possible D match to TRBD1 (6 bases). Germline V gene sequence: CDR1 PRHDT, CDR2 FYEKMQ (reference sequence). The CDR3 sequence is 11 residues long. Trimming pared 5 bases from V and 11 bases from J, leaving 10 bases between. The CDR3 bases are TGTGCCAGCAGCCACCCAGGGGCCCAGCATTTT. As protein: CASSHPGAQHF.

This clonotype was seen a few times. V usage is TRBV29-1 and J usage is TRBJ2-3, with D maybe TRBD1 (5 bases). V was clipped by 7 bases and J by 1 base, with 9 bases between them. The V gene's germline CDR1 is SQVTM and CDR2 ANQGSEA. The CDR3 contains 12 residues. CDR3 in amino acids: CSAETGTDTQYF. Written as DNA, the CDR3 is TGCAGCGCCGAGACAGGCACAGATACGCAGTATTTT.

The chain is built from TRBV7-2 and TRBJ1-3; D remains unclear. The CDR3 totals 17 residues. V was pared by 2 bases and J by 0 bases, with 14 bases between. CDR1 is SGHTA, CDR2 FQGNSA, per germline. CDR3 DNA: TGTGCCAGCAGCTTATTACCGGGATCAAGCTCTGGAAACACCATATATTTT. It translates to CASSLLPGSSSGNTIYF. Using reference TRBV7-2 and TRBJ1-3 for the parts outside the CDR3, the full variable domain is GAGVSQSPSNKVTEKGKDVELRCDPISGHTALYWYRQSLGQGLEFLIYFQGNSAPDKSGLPSDRFSAERTGGSVSTLTIQRTQQEDSAVYLCASSLLPGSSSGNTIYFGEGSWLTVV.

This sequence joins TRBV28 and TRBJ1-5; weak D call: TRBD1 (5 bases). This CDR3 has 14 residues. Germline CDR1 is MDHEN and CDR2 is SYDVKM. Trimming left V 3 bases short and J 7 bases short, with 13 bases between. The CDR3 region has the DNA TGTGCCAGCAGTTTGATCAGGGAAGGGCAGCCCCAGCATTTT. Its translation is CASSLIREGQPQHF.

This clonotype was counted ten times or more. The CDR3 coding sequence is TGTGCCAGCAGCTTAGTGAACATAGAATATGGCTACACCTTC. Encoded protein: CASSLVNIEYGYTF. The chain couples TRBV7-9 to TRBJ1-2; D is unclear. The CDR3 runs to 14 residues. The V gene's germline CDR1 is SEHNR and CDR2 FQNEAQ (reference sequence). V was clipped by 1 base and J by 5 bases, with 11 bases between them.